This T cell receptor (beta chain) was recovered during a study of beta chain features in type 1 diabetes. Reverse transcription of all isolated RNA meant that expressed TCRB transcripts were sequenced. Produced via immunoSEQ multiplex PCR; TCRdb's table is partial and in-frame only. The sample lists around 280,000 clones, 7% to 9% occurring once. This CDR3 contains 15 residues. CDR1 is SGHTA and CDR2 is FQGNSA in the germline V gene. V lost 6 bases, J lost 1 base, and 5 bases stayed unmatched. The source of this sequence is a woman aged 18 to 35 in good health. The sequenced material came from central memory CD4+ T cells from blood. The chain employs TRBV7-2 and TRBJ2-1, with 8 bases matching TRBD2. CDR3: CASSTGGPSYNEQFF. Here the CDR3 DNA reads TGTGCCAGCAGTACGGGAGGGCCGTCCTACAATGAGCAGTTCTTC.